This record concerns one T cell receptor beta chain sequence. This entry belongs to a study of cytomegalovirus exposure and HLA in healthy donors. The study ran its PCR with 60 Vbeta and 13 Jbeta primers. TCRdb keeps only in-frame clones here, not all; method: immunoSEQ multiplex PCR. The table lists some 190,000 clones, just under 80% of them singletons, with 1.5% to 2% in the top ten. Germline lookup yields CDR1 SGHDN and CDR2 FVKESK. V lost 4 bases to trimming and J lost 2 bases, with 11 bases between them. This CDR3 comprises 14 residues. This clonotype was sampled from a woman younger than 45 in good health and CMV-seronegative. The chain joins TRBV14 to TRBJ1-2; D is perhaps TRBD1 (5 bases). The material sequenced was PBMCs. CDR3 nucleotide sequence: TGTGCCAGCAGCCCCCCTGGGGGGAACTATGGCTACACCTTC. It is translated as CASSPPGGNYGYTF.